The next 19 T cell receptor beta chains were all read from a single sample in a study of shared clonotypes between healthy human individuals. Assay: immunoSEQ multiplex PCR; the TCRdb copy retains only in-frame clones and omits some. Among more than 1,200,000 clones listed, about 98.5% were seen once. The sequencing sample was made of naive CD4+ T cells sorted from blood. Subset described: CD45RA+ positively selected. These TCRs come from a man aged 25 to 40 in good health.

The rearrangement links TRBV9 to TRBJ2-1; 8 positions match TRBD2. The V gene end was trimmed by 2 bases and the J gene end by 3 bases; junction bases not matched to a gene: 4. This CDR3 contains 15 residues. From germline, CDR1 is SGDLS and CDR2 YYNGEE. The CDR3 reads CASSVREGFYNEQFF. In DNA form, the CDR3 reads TGTGCCAGCAGCGTCCGGGAGGGTTTCTACAATGAGCAGTTCTTC.

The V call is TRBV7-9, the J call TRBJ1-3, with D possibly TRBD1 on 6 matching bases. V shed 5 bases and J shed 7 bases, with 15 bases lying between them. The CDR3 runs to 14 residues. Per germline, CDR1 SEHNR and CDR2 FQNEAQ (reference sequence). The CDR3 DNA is TGTGCCAGCAGCCCCCAACAGGGATCGAACACCATATATTTT. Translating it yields CASSPQQGSNTIYF.

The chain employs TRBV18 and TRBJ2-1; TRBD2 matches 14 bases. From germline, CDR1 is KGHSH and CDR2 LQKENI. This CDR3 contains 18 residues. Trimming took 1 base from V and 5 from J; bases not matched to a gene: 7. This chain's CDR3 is CASSPLWGLAGVNNEQFF. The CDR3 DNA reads TGTGCCAGCTCACCACTATGGGGACTAGCGGGAGTTAACAATGAGCAGTTCTTC.

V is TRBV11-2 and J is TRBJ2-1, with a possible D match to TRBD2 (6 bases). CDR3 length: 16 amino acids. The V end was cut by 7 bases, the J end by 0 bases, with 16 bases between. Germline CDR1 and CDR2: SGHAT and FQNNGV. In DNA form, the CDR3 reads TGTGCCAGCACCCGTAGTCTCGGGAGCTCCTACAATGAGCAGTTCTTC. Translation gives CASTRSLGSSYNEQFF.

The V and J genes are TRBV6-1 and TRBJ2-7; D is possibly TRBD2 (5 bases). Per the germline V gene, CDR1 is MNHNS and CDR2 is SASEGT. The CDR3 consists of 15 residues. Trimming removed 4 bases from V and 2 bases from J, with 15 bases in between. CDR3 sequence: CASSGPGEGTYEQYF. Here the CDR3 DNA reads TGTGCCAGCAGTGGACCCGGAGAGGGTACCTACGAGCAGTACTTC.

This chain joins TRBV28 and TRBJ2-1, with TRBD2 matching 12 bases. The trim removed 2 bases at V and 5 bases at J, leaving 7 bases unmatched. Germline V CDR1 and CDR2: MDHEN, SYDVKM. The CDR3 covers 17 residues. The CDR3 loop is CASSLETGLAGNNEQFF. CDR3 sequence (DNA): TGTGCCAGCAGTTTAGAAACGGGACTAGCGGGTAACAATGAGCAGTTCTTC.

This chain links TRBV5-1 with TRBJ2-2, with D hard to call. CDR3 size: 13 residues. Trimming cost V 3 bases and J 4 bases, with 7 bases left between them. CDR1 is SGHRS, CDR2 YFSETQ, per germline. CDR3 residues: CASSSRFTGELFF. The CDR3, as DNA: TGCGCCAGCAGCTCCCGCTTCACCGGGGAGCTGTTTTTT.

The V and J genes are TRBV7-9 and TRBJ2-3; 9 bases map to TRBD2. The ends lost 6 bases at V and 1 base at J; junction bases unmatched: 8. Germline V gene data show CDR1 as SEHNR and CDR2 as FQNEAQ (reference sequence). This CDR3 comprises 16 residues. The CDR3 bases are TGTGCCAGCAGGCCCCGGAAGCGGGAGGGCACAGATACGCAGTATTTT. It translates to CASRPRKREGTDTQYF.

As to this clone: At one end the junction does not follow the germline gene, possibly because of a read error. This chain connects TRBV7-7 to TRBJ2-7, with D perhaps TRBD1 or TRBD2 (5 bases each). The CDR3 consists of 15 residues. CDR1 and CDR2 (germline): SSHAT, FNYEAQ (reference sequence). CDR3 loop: CASSLKGEPTYEQYF. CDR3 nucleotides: TGTGCTAGCAGCTTAAAAGGGGAGCCGACCTACGAGCAGTACTTC.

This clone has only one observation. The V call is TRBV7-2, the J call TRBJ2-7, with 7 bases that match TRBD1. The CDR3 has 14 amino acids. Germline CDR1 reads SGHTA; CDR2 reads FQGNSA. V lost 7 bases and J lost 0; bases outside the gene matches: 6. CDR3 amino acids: CASTRTGSSYEQYF. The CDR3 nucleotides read TGTGCCAGCACCCGGACAGGAAGCTCCTACGAGCAGTACTTC. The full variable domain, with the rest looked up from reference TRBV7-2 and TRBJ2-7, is GAGVSQSPSNKVTEKGKDVELRCDPISGHTALYWYRQSLGQGLEFLIYFQGNSAPDKSGLPSDRFSAERTGGSVSTLTIQRTQQEDSAVYLCASTRTGSSYEQYFGPGTRLTVT.

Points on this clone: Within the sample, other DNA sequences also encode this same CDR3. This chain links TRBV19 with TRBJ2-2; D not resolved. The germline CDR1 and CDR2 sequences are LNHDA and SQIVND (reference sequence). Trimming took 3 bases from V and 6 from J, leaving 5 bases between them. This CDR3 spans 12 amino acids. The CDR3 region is CASSIGSGELFF. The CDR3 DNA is TGTGCCAGTAGTATCGGCTCCGGGGAGCTGTTTTTT.

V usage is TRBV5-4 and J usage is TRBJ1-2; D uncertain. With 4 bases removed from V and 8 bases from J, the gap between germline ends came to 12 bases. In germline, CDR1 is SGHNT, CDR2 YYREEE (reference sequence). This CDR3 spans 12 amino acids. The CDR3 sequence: CASSPGGKGYTF. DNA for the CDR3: TGTGCCAGCAGCCCTGGTGGGAAGGGCTACACCTTC.

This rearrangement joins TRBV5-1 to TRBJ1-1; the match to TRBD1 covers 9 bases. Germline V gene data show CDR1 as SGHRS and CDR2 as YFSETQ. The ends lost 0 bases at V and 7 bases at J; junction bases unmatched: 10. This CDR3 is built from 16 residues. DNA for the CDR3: TGCGCCAGCAGCTTGGCCGTGCCGGGACAGGGCTTTGAAGCTTTCTTT. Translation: CASSLAVPGQGFEAFF.

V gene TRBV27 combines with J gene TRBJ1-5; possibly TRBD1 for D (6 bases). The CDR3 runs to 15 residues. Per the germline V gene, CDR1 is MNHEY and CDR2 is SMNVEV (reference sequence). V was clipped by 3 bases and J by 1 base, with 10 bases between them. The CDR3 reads CASSFGRGSNQPQHF. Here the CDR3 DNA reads TGTGCCAGCAGTTTCGGTAGGGGGAGCAATCAGCCCCAGCATTTT.

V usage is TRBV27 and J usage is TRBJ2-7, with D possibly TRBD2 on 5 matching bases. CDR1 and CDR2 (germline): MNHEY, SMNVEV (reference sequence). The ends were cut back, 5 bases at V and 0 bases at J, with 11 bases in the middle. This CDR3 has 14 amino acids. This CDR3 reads CASSVNRDSYEQYF. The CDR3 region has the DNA TGTGCCAGCAGTGTCAACCGGGACTCCTACGAGCAGTACTTC.

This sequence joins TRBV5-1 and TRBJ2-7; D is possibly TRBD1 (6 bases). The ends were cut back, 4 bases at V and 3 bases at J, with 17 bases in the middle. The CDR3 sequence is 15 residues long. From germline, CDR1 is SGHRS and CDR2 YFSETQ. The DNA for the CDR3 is TGCGCCAGCAGCCGAGACCCGGGACACATCTACGAGCAGTACTTC. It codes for CASSRDPGHIYEQYF. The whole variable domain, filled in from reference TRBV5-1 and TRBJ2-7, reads KAGVTQTPRYLIKTRGQQVTLSCSPISGHRSVSWYQQTPGQGLQFLFEYFSETQRNKGNFPGRFSGRQFSNSRSEMNVSTLELGDSALYLCASSRDPGHIYEQYFGPGTRLTVT.

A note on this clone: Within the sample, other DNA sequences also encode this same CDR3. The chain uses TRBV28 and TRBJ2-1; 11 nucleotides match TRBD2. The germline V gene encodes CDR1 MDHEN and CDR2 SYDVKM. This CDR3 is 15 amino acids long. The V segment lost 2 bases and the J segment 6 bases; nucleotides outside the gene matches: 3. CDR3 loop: CASSLGLAGGNEQFF. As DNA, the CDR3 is TGTGCCAGCAGTTTAGGGCTAGCGGGAGGCAATGAGCAGTTCTTC.

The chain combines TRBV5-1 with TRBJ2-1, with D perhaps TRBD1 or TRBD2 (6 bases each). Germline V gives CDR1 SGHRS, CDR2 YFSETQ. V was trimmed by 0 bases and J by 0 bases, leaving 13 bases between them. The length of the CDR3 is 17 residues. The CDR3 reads CASSLAAEGVSYNEQFF. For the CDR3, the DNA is TGCGCCAGCAGCTTGGCTGCGGAGGGGGTCTCCTACAATGAGCAGTTCTTC.

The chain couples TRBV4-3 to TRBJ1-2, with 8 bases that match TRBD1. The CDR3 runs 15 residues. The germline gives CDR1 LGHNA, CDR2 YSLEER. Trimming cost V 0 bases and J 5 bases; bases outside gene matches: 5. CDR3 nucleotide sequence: TGCGCCAGCAGCCAAGATGAAGGACAGGGTTATGGCTACACCTTC. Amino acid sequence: CASSQDEGQGYGYTF.